This is a list of T cell receptor beta chains from one sample in a study of blood T cell repertoires in COVID-19. Repertoires were generated with immunoSEQ multiplex PCR, while TCRdb's copy carries only in-frame clones and drops some. The sample comprises around 230,000 clones, almost 85% of which are singletons, and 15% rests with the top ten. The source material was PBMCs or T cells enriched from blood (not recorded which). These receptors all come from a middle-aged man who had recovered from COVID-19. Each CDR3 is given with its conserved first and last residue. The order of the fields is J gene, clone size, V gene, D gene, CDR3 DNA, CDR3 protein. The D gene is left open where the match is weak. Size tells how often a clone was seen (once, few, many) or the class of an expanded clone, and some rows leave it out.

J: TRBJ2-7; size: NA; V: TRBV10-3; D: TRBD2; DNA: TGTGCCATCAGTGGCGGGAGATTATACGAGCAGTACTTC; CDR3: CAISGGRLYEQYF
J: TRBJ1-2; size: NA; V: TRBV3-1/TRBV3-2; D: TRBD1; DNA: TGTGCCAGCAGCCAACCCGCCAGGGTAGGGGGCGGCTACACCTTC; CDR3: CASSQPARVGGGYTF
J: TRBJ2-7; size: NA; V: TRBV20-1; D: NA; DNA: TGCAGTGCTAGTCTTGGGCGGGACCAGTACTTC; CDR3: CSASLGRDQYF
J: TRBJ1-1; size: NA; V: TRBV19; D: TRBD1; DNA: TGTGCCAGTAGCCGGGACAGGGATGAAGCTTTCTTT; CDR3: CASSRDRDEAFF
J: TRBJ1-2; size: NA; V: TRBV19; D: NA; DNA: TGTGCCAGTAGTATAGATGCTTTCCAGGGATCTGGCTACACCTTC; CDR3: CASSIDAFQGSGYTF
J: TRBJ2-1; size: NA; V: TRBV28; D: NA; DNA: TGTGCCAGCAGCTCCGGGACTCGCTCCTACAATGAGCAGTTCTTC; CDR3: CASSSGTRSYNEQFF
J: TRBJ1-2; size: few; V: TRBV9; D: NA; DNA: TGTGCCAGCAGCGCCCCAACAGGGTCCAACTATGGCTACACCTTC; CDR3: CASSAPTGSNYGYTF
J: TRBJ2-7; size: few; V: TRBV2; D: NA; DNA: TGTGCCAGCAGTGAGCAAGGTAGCGGCTACGAGCAGTACTTC; CDR3: CASSEQGSGYEQYF
J: TRBJ1-2; size: NA; V: TRBV3-1/TRBV3-2; D: NA; DNA: TGTGCCAGCAGCCAAGGACAGGTTAACTATGGCTACACCTTC; CDR3: CASSQGQVNYGYTF
J: TRBJ2-3; size: NA; V: TRBV3-1/TRBV3-2; D: NA; DNA: TGTGCCAGCAGTACCATAGGGGAAAGGACCGACCGGGGCACAGATACGCAGTATTTT; CDR3: CASSTIGERTDRGTDTQYF
J: TRBJ2-3; size: NA; V: TRBV7-2; D: NA; DNA: TGTGCCAGCAGCTTAAGGTTCCAGGCCTCAGATACGCAGTATTTT; CDR3: CASSLRFQASDTQYF
J: TRBJ1-3; size: NA; V: TRBV7-2; D: NA; DNA: TGTGCCAGCAGCCCAGGGTTCTCTGGAAACACCATATATTTT; CDR3: CASSPGFSGNTIYF
J: TRBJ2-7; size: NA; V: TRBV30; D: NA; DNA: TGTGCCTGGGGTAGGGACACCACCTTTAGGGAGCAGTACTTC; CDR3: CAWGRDTTFREQYF
J: TRBJ2-1; size: NA; V: TRBV15; D: TRBD2; DNA: TGTGCCACCAGCTTCCCCGGGACTAGCGGGGGGCCGAGCTCCTACAATGAGCAGTTCTTC; CDR3: CATSFPGTSGGPSSYNEQFF
J: TRBJ2-1; size: NA; V: TRBV5-1; D: NA; DNA: TGCGCCAGCAGCCCGACTTCGGGGAATGAGCAGTTCTTC; CDR3: CASSPTSGNEQFF
J: TRBJ1-3; size: NA; V: TRBV7-2; D: NA; DNA: TGTGCCAGCAGCTTAATCACCGGCTCTGGAAACACCATATATTTT; CDR3: CASSLITGSGNTIYF
J: TRBJ2-7; size: NA; V: TRBV28; D: NA; DNA: TGTGCCAGCGCGGAGGGAGGCTCCTACGAGCAGTACTTC; CDR3: CASAEGGSYEQYF
J: TRBJ1-1; size: NA; V: TRBV28; D: NA; DNA: TGTGCCAGCAGGAGCCGGGAAGCTGAAGCTTTCTTT; CDR3: CASRSREAEAFF
J: TRBJ1-1; size: NA; V: TRBV2; D: NA; DNA: TGTGCCAGCATTAGGCTAGAGATGAACACTGAAGCTTTCTTT; CDR3: CASIRLEMNTEAFF
J: TRBJ2-1; size: NA; V: TRBV6-5; D: TRBD1; DNA: TGTGCCACCAGAGAGGACAGGGTAGGAATCAATGAGCAGTTCTTC; CDR3: CATREDRVGINEQFF
J: TRBJ2-7; size: many; V: TRBV3-1/TRBV3-2; D: NA; DNA: TGTGCCAGCAGCCAAGGCGCAGCGGGCCACGAGCAGTACTTC; CDR3: CASSQGAAGHEQYF
J: TRBJ2-3; size: NA; V: TRBV2; D: TRBD2; DNA: TGTGCCAGCTTACTAGCGGGCTCCACAGATACGCAGTATTTT; CDR3: CASLLAGSTDTQYF
J: TRBJ1-1; size: NA; V: TRBV11-2; D: NA; DNA: TGTGCCAGCAGCGCATACGGGAACACTGAAGCTTTCTTT; CDR3: CASSAYGNTEAFF
J: TRBJ1-2; size: NA; V: TRBV4-1; D: TRBD1; DNA: TGCGCCAGCAGCGGAACAGGGGCCCTTAACTATGGCTACACCTTC; CDR3: CASSGTGALNYGYTF
J: TRBJ2-1; size: few; V: TRBV7-6; D: TRBD2; DNA: TGTGCCAGCAGCCGGGACGTAAGAGGGAGGGGAACCTACAATGAGCAGTTCTTC; CDR3: CASSRDVRGRGTYNEQFF
J: TRBJ2-7; size: once; V: TRBV7-8; D: NA; DNA: TGTGCCAGCAGCTTAGGCGTACTCTACGAGCAGTACTTC; CDR3: CASSLGVLYEQYF
J: TRBJ1-2; size: NA; V: TRBV5-4; D: NA; DNA: TGTGCCAGCAGGTCACAGCGGAACTATGGCTACACCTTC; CDR3: CASRSQRNYGYTF
J: TRBJ1-2; size: NA; V: TRBV15; D: NA; DNA: TGTGCCACCAGCCGAACGGGGGGCCGCTATGGCTACACCTTC; CDR3: CATSRTGGRYGYTF
J: TRBJ2-2; size: NA; V: TRBV10-1; D: NA; DNA: TGCGCCAGCAGTCTAGGGGTCGGGGAGCTGTTTTTT; CDR3: CASSLGVGELFF
J: TRBJ1-4; size: NA; V: TRBV5-1; D: TRBD1; DNA: TGCGCCAGCAGCTCCCGGGACAGGGCAACTAATGAAAAACTGTTTTTT; CDR3: CASSSRDRATNEKLFF
J: TRBJ1-2; size: once; V: TRBV19; D: TRBD1; DNA: TGTGCCAGTACCGACAGGGGAAGACCTCTTGGCTACACCTTC; CDR3: CASTDRGRPLGYTF
J: TRBJ2-7; size: NA; V: TRBV6-5; D: TRBD1; DNA: TGTGCCAGCAGTTACTCCCGGACAGGCCCCAACGAGCAGTACTTC; CDR3: CASSYSRTGPNEQYF
J: TRBJ1-2; size: NA; V: TRBV28; D: TRBD1; DNA: TGTGCCAGCAGCTTGGGGACAGGGGGTGGCTACACCTTC; CDR3: CASSLGTGGGYTF
J: TRBJ1-4; size: NA; V: TRBV20-1; D: NA; DNA: TGCAGTGCCGAGGGCGGGGGGGGACTGTTTTTT; CDR3: CSAEGGGGLFF
J: TRBJ1-2; size: once; V: TRBV11-2; D: TRBD1; DNA: TGTGCCAGCAGCTTCCCGGGACAGGGGATATCCACCTTC; CDR3: CASSFPGQGISTF
J: TRBJ2-1; size: NA; V: TRBV2; D: NA; DNA: TGTGCCAGCACCGGGCAGGGCAATGAGCAGTTCTTC; CDR3: CASTGQGNEQFF
J: TRBJ1-6; size: NA; V: TRBV19; D: TRBD1; DNA: TGTGCCAGTAAAGAAACTGGGACAGGGTCCTCACCCCTCCACTTT; CDR3: CASKETGTGSSPLHF
J: TRBJ1-2; size: NA; V: TRBV19; D: TRBD1; DNA: TGTGCCAGTAGACCGGGACAGAACCTCCCTGGCTACACCTTC; CDR3: CASRPGQNLPGYTF
J: TRBJ1-1; size: NA; V: TRBV7-3; D: NA; DNA: TGTGCCAGCAGCCGCCGGGACTCGAACACTGAAGCTTTCTTT; CDR3: CASSRRDSNTEAFF
J: TRBJ2-7; size: NA; V: TRBV11-3; D: NA; DNA: TGTGCCAGCAGCTCTGGAACGGGGTACGAGCAGTACTTC; CDR3: CASSSGTGYEQYF
J: TRBJ1-6; size: NA; V: TRBV25-1; D: NA; DNA: TGTGCCGCGGAGGGGATCTATAATTCACCCCTCCACTTT; CDR3: CAAEGIYNSPLHF
J: TRBJ1-2; size: NA; V: TRBV14; D: NA; DNA: TGTGCCAGCAGCCAAGACAGGGCGTCGGGTGGCTACACCTTC; CDR3: CASSQDRASGGYTF
J: TRBJ2-1; size: NA; V: TRBV4-2; D: NA; DNA: TGTGCCAGCAGCCTCTCGGCGGGGTCCGCTTACAATGAGCAGTTCTTC; CDR3: CASSLSAGSAYNEQFF
J: TRBJ1-5; size: NA; V: TRBV29-1; D: NA; DNA: TGCAGCGCCGGGGGGGCGAGCAATCAGCCCCAGCATTTT; CDR3: CSAGGASNQPQHF
J: TRBJ2-1; size: NA; V: TRBV5-4; D: TRBD2; DNA: TGTGCCAGCAGCTTGGCCATGGGGACTAGCGGGCCCAATGAGCAGTTCTTC; CDR3: CASSLAMGTSGPNEQFF
J: TRBJ2-7; size: NA; V: TRBV7-9; D: TRBD1; DNA: TGTGCCAGCAGCCCCGGGACAGGGGGCTCATACGAGCAGTACTTC; CDR3: CASSPGTGGSYEQYF
J: TRBJ1-2; size: few; V: TRBV29-1; D: NA; DNA: TGCAGCGCTGAGAGACAGGCGAACTATGGCTACACCTTC; CDR3: CSAERQANYGYTF
J: TRBJ2-3; size: NA; V: TRBV10-1; D: NA; DNA: TGCGCCAGCAGAGGAGGTAGCACAGATACGCAGTATTTT; CDR3: CASRGGSTDTQYF
J: TRBJ2-1; size: NA; V: TRBV5-1; D: NA; DNA: TGCGCCAGCAGCTTGGACTCAAGCTCCTACAATGAGCAGTTCTTC; CDR3: CASSLDSSSYNEQFF
J: TRBJ2-7; size: once; V: TRBV4-1; D: NA; DNA: TGCGCCAGCAGCCTCTTACAGATAAGGGGTCCGGGGAGGACCTACGAGCAGTACTTC; CDR3: CASSLLQIRGPGRTYEQYF
J: TRBJ1-4; size: NA; V: TRBV2; D: TRBD1; DNA: TGTGCCAGCAGCGCCTTGGACAGGGTTGAGGAAAAACTGTTTTTT; CDR3: CASSALDRVEEKLFF
J: TRBJ1-2; size: NA; V: TRBV29-1; D: TRBD1; DNA: TGCAGCGTTGATCGAACGGGACAGGGGAACTATGGCTACACCTTC; CDR3: CSVDRTGQGNYGYTF